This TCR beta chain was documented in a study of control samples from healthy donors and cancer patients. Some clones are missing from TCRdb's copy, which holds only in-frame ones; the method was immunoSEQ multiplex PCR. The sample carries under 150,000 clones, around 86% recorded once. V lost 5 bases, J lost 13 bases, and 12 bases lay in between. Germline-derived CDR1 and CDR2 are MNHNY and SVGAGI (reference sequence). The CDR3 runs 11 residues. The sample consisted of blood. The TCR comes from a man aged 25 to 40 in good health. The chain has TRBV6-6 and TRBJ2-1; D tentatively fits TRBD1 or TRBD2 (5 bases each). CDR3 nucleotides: TGTGCCAGCAGTGCCGGGGCTCACCAGTTCTTC. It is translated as CASSAGAHQFF.